A selection of T cell receptor beta chains follows, all from one sample in a study of glioma-infiltrating T cells after dendritic cell vaccination. This table comes from immunoSEQ multiplex PCR, and its TCRdb copy is limited to in-frame clones, with some not included. This table has approximately 100,000 clones, more than 80% appearing once. This specimen consisted of blood, obtained before dendritic cell vaccination. The receptors come from a human donor with glioblastoma. Both conserved end residues are trimmed from each CDR3. Fields, in order: J gene, V gene, clone size, CDR3 protein. The size entry is marked missing in some rows and otherwise reads once, few, many or a size class.

TRBJ1-1,TRBV6-1,once,ALRRANEAF
TRBJ2-7,TRBV13,few,ASSVQGGDYEQY
TRBJ2-2,TRBV19,-,ASSRGQGAGTGELF
TRBJ1-5,TRBV6-5,-,ASSYEGDQPQH
TRBJ1-3,TRBV7-2,-,ASSFPGGPGNTIY
TRBJ2-7,TRBV29-1,-,SVEGQGVYEQY
TRBJ2-6,TRBV27,-,ASSVDRGNSGANVLT
TRBJ2-5,TRBV5-4,-,ASSLVGGSGETQY
TRBJ2-3,TRBV6-6,-,ASRHTDTQY
TRBJ1-2,TRBV10-2,few,ASSDPGQTAWYGYT
TRBJ1-6,TRBV25-1,few,ASSRYLGGDSPLH
TRBJ1-5,TRBV19,few,ASSQTGGQPQH
TRBJ2-6,TRBV11-2,-,ASRSSISGANVLT
TRBJ2-7,TRBV10-1,-,ASSGNLAGGYEQY
TRBJ2-1,TRBV27,-,ASRLNGLAGDYYNEQF
TRBJ2-7,TRBV5-1,-,ASSSATGGNEQY
TRBJ2-7,TRBV7-9,-,ASSPAYEQY
TRBJ1-2,TRBV27,-,ASSPSGGEYGYT
TRBJ2-3,TRBV7-9,-,ASSAGTGSTDTQY
TRBJ2-3,TRBV30,-,AWRRGAHSDTQY
TRBJ1-2,TRBV14,-,ASSQVSQGGYGYT
TRBJ2-2,TRBV7-3,-,ASSPSKDRGGAGELF
TRBJ2-1,TRBV9,-,ASNPGGGAIDEQF
TRBJ2-5,TRBV6-1,-,ASSEPSQRGGRAETQY
TRBJ2-7,TRBV25-1,-,ASSESVSRGSSYEQY
TRBJ2-3,TRBV30,-,AWSVLSAAYGTQY
TRBJ2-5,TRBV7-8,-,ASSLELVGQETQY
TRBJ2-4,TRBV25-1,-,ASSRTGNQNIQY
TRBJ2-1,TRBV19,-,ASSGGRFDNEQF
TRBJ2-3,TRBV14,-,ASNTGGTTDTQY
TRBJ1-2,TRBV18,-,ASSPETYINYGYT
TRBJ2-7,TRBV2,-,ASKDRSYEQY
TRBJ2-7,TRBV10-3,-,AISDLASGKSSYEQY
TRBJ2-3,TRBV6-4,once,ASSDSLSPSTDTQY
TRBJ2-2,TRBV27,-,ASRLGGTGELF
TRBJ2-2,TRBV5-1,-,ASSPGLAGANTGELF
TRBJ2-7,TRBV7-4,-,ASSLDPGVEQY
TRBJ1-5,TRBV4-3,-,ASSQDRGQPQH
TRBJ2-7,TRBV2,-,ASSVVVASTSGVEQY
TRBJ1-5,TRBV5-6,few,ASSLRQGASQPQH
TRBJ1-5,TRBV19,-,ASSRRQGVSRLVNSNQPQH
TRBJ1-6,TRBV4-1,-,ASSQWARISSYNSPLH
TRBJ1-5,TRBV4-1,-,ASSRYDSSNQPQH
TRBJ1-1,TRBV5-6,-,ATSGPNTEAF
TRBJ1-4,TRBV4-1,-,ASSQDLGDNEKLF
TRBJ1-3,TRBV27,-,ATREQGGDTIY
TRBJ2-5,TRBV5-4,-,ASSRGSWEERGTQY
TRBJ2-1,TRBV5-4,-,ASSLVGGTYNEQF
TRBJ2-5,TRBV7-6,-,ASSLDRVQETQY
TRBJ1-5,TRBV19,-,ASSGQGIGNQPQH
TRBJ2-5,TRBV5-1,-,ASSQGLAIFETQY
TRBJ1-2,TRBV27,-,ASSLREVGGYT
TRBJ2-3,TRBV27,few,ATTLNRGDTQY
TRBJ2-3,TRBV9,-,ASSVLTGNTDTQY
TRBJ1-1,TRBV7-6,-,ASSLGGDTQGAMNTEAF
TRBJ2-7,TRBV6-6,few,AVAGAYEQY
TRBJ2-3,TRBV4-1,-,ASSQVPGTSLSTDTQY
TRBJ2-1,TRBV19,-,ASTTETGGFGEQF
TRBJ2-5,TRBV23-1,-,ASAPTRETQY